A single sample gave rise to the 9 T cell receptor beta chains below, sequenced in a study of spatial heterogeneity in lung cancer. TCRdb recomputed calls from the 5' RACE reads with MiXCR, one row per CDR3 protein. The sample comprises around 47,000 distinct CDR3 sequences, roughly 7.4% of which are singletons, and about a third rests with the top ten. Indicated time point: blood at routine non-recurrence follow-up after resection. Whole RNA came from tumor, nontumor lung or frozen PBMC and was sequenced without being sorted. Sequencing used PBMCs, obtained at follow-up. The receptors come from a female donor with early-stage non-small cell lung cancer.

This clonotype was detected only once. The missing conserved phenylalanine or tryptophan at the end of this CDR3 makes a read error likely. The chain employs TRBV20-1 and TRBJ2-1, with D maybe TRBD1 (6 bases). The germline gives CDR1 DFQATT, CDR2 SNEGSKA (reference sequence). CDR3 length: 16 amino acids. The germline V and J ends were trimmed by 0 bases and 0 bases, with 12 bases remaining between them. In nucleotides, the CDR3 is TGCAGTGCTAGAGACCCAGGGGTTTCCTCCTACAATGAGCAGTTCATC. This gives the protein CSARDPGVSSYNEQFI.

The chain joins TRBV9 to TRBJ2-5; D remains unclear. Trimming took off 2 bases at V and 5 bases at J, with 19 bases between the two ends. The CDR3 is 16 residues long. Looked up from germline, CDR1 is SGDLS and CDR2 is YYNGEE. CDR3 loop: CASSVQIEVGRETQYF. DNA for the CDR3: TGTGCCAGCAGCGTCCAAATTGAAGTCGGGCGGGAGACCCAGTACTTC.

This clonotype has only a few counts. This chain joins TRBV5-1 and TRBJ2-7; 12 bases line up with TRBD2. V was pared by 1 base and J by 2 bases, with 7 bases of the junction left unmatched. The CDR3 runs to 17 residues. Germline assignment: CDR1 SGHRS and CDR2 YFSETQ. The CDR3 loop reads CASSLRTSGATTYEQYF. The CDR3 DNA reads TGCGCCAGCAGCTTGAGGACTAGCGGGGCGACTACCTACGAGCAGTACTTC.

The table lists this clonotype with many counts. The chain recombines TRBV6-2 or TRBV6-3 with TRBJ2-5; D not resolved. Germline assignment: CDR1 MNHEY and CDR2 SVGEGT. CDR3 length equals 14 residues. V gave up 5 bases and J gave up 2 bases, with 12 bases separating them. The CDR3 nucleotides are TGTGCCAGCAGTCCAGGTACGACACAAGAGACCCAGTACTTC. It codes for CASSPGTTQETQYF.

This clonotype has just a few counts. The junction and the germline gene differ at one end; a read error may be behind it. The CDR3 is CASSPRQTGSRVAGF. The CDR3 nucleotides are TGTGCCAGCAGCCCCCGCCAGACGGGTAGCAGGGTCGCCGGCTTC. This chain connects TRBV9 to TRBJ1-2, with a tentative D call TRBD1 (5 bases). This CDR3 is built from 15 residues. Germline lookup yields CDR1 SGDLS and CDR2 YYNGEE.

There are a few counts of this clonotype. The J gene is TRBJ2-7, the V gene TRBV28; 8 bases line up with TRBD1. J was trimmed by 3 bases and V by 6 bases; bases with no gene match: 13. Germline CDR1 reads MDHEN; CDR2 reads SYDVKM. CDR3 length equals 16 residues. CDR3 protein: CASRMTGTGLGYEQYF. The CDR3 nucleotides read TGTGCCAGCAGAATGACGGGGACAGGCCTAGGCTACGAGCAGTACTTC. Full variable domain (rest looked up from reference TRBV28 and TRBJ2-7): DVKVTQSSRYLVKRTGEKVFLECVQDMDHENMFWYRQDPGLGLRLIYFSYDVKMKEKGDIPEGYSVSREKKERFSLILESASTNQTSMYLCASRMTGTGLGYEQYFGPGTRLTVT.

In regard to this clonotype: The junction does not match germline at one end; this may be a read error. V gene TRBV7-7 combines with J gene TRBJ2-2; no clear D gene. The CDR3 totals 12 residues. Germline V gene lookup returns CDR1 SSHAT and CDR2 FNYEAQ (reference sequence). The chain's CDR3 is CASRDKAGELFF. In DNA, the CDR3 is TGTGCTAGCAGAGATAAAGCCGGGGAGCTGTTTTTT.

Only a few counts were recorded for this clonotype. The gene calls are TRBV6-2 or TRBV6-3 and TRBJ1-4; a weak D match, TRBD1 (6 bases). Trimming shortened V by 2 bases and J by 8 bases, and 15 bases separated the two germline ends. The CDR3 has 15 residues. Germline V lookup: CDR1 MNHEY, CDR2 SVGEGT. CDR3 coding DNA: TGTGCCAGCAGTTACGATCCAGGGGCGAGGGAAAAACTGTTTTTT. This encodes CASSYDPGAREKLFF.

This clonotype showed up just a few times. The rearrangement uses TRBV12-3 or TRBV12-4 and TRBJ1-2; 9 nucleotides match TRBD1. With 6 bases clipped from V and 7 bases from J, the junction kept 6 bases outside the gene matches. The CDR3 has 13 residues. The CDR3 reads CASRSGQGGGYTF. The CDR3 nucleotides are TGTGCCAGCAGATCGGGACAGGGTGGTGGCTACACCTTC.